This T cell receptor (beta chain) was observed in a study of graft-versus-host responses after intestinal transplantation listed by TCRdb under 2021. Broadly, across the study: The transplants that recipients got were multivisceral, liver-intestinal, or isolated intestinal. Anti-thymocyte globulin induction was given to all recipients, followed by maintenance tacrolimus and steroids for approximately three years. Bulk TCR-beta CDR3 sequencing was used to track graft-versus-host and host-versus-graft alloreactive T cell clones in the graft, circulation and bone marrow after intestinal transplantation. To identify alloreactive clones, pre-transplant mixed lymphocyte reaction products were sequenced and compared with unstimulated pre-transplant donor and recipient T cells. Of the roughly 26 intestinal transplant recipients enrolled in the cohort, one of whom was a retransplant, a few patients without pretransplant specimens were excluded. A peak of at least 4% donor T cells among recipient peripheral blood mononuclear cells was the definition used for donor T cell macrochimerism. Instead of going to the commercial service, samples from a few later patients were sequenced in-house on an Illumina MiSeq and processed with MiXCR.

This clone is categorized as medium-sized (0.01 to 0.1%). Its cognate antigen has yet to be identified. Base qualities are not at hand, and no much larger clone is one base apart. CDR1 is given as LNHDA and CDR2 as SQIVND, both from the germline V gene (reference sequence). Trimming accounts for 6 bases at V and 0 bases at J, while the number of junction bases matched to no gene is 5. The CDR3 runs 15 amino acids, cysteine and phenylalanine included. Solely the CDR3 DNA is kept, with 45 bases framed from the first base. The library came from the immunoSEQ multiplex PCR assay. High-throughput TCR-beta CDR3 sequencing of genomic DNA from most patients was performed by Adaptive Biotechnologies. Turning to the authors' computational methods: TCR sequencing data were retrieved from Adaptive's ImmunoSEQ software for 18 patients, whereas a few other patients were processed with MiXCR and VDJtools. CDR3 nucleotide sequences shared by donor and recipient were removed because the origin of these sequences could not be assigned. At least 2-fold expansion over unstimulated cells and a minimum CFSE-low frequency of 0.002% (template counts) or 0.001% (read counts) were required for clones to be classified as alloreactive. Clones detected in sequenced pre-transplant spleen, lymph node, or MLR CFSE-low populations of the donor or recipient were defined as mappable. The cumulative frequency of alloreactive clones was calculated as a percentage of all sequences, weighted by copy number. TCRdb carries this immuneACCESS record with in-frame sequences only. Its versions omit some clonotypes, under half of them owing to an unresolved V gene in the studies checked, with the rest unexplained. The D gene and trimming were derived from the DNA, and the V and J assignments and clone size from that table. The sample table holds 35,000 to 40,000 clones, of which roughly four fifths were seen once. 3.5% of the sample comes from the top ten.

In the first month after transplant, blood samples were collected up to 4 times, and after that at least monthly when available. The paper's findings and limits, for the study overall: Patients with donor T cell macrochimerism had high GvH to HvG T cell clonal ratios in their allografts. Early after transplant, peak levels of circulating GvH clones were found to be associated with declines in HvG clones. The conclusions were limited by the relatively low number and heterogeneity of the intestinal transplant patients. GvH clones turned up in recipient bone marrow, with some appearing earlier in ileal mucosa or blood, a pattern consistent with an intestinal mucosal origin.

The chain joins TRBV19 to TRBJ1-5; 7 junctional bases match TRBD1. The specimen comprised PBMCs, sampled approximately 1,000 days after transplant. The sequence was collected from a human patient who received an intestinal transplant, so some T cells may come from the graft donor. The DNA sequence reads TGTGCCAGTAGGACAGGGATTGGTAGCAATCAGCCCCAGCATTTT. This codes for CASRTGIGSNQPQHF. The full variable domain, with segments outside the CDR3 supplied by the reference TRBV19 and TRBJ1-5 proteins, appears as DGGITQSPKYLFRKEGQNVTLSCEQNLNHDAMYWYRQDPGQGLRLIYYSQIVNDFQKGDIAEGYSVSREKKESFPLTVTSAQKNPTAFYLCASRTGIGSNQPQHFGDGTRLSIL.